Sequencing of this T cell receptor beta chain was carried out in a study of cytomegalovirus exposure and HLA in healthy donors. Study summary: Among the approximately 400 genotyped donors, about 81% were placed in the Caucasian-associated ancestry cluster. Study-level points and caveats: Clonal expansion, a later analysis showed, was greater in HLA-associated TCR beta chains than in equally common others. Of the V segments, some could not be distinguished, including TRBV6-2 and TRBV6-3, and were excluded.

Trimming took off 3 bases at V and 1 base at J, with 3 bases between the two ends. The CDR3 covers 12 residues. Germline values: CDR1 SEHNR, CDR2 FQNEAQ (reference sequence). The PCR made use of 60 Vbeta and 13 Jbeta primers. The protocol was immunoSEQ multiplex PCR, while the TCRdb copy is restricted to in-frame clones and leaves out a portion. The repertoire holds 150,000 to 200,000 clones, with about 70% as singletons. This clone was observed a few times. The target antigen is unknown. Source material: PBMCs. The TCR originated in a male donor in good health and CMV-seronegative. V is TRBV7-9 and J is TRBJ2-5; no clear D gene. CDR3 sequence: CASSFSQETQYF. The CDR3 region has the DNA TGTGCCAGCAGCTTCTCCCAAGAGACCCAGTACTTC. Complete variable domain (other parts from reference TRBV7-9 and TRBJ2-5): DTGVSQNPRHKITKRGQNVTFRCDPISEHNRLYWYRQTLGQGPEFLTYFQNEAQLEKSRLLSDRFSAERPKGSFSTLEIQRTEQGDSAMYLCASSFSQETQYFGPGTRLLVL.